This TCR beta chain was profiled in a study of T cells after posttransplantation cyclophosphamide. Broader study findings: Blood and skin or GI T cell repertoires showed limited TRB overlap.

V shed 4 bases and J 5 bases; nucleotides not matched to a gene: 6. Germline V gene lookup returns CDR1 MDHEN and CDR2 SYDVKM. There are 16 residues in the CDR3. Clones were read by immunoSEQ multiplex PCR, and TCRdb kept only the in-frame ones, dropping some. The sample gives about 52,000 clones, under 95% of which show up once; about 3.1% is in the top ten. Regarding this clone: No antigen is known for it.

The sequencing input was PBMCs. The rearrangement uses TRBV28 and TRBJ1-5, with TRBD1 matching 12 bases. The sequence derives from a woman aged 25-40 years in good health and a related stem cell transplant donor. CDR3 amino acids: CASSSSGTGGYQPQHF. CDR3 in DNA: TGTGCCAGCAGTTCCAGCGGGACAGGGGGCTATCAGCCCCAGCATTTT.